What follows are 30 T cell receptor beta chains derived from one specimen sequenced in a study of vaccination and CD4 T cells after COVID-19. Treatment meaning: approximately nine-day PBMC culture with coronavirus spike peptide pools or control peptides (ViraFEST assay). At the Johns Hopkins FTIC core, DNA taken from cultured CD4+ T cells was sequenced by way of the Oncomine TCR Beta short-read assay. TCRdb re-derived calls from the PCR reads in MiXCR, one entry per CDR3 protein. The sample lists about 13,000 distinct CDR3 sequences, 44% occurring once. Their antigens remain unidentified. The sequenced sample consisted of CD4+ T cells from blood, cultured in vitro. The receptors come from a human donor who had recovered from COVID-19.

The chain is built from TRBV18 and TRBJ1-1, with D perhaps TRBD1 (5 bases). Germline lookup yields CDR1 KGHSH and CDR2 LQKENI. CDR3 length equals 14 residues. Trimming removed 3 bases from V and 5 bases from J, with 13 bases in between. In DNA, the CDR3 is TGTGCCAGCTCACCCCGGGAGGGGTGGACTGAAGCTTTCTTT. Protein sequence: CASSPREGWTEAFF.

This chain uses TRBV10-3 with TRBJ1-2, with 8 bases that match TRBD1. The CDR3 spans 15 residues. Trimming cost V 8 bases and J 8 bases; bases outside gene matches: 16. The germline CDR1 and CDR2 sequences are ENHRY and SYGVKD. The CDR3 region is CAIFSSETGVFGYTF. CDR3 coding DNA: TGTGCCATCTTCAGTTCCGAGACAGGGGTTTTCGGCTACACCTTC.

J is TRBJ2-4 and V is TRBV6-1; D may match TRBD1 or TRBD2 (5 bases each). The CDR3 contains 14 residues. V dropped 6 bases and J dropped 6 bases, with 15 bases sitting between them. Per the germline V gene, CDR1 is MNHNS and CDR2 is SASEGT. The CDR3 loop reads CASSLNSGRNIQYF. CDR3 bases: TGTGCCAGCAGCCTAAACTCAGGGAGAAACATTCAGTACTTC.

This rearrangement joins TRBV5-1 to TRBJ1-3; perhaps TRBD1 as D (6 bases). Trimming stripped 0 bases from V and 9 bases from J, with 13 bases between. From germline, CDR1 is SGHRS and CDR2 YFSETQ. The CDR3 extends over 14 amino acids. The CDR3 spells CASSLEGGGSTIYF. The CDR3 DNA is TGCGCCAGCAGCTTGGAGGGGGGCGGCTCCACCATATATTTT. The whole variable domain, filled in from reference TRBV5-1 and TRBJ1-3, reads KAGVTQTPRYLIKTRGQQVTLSCSPISGHRSVSWYQQTPGQGLQFLFEYFSETQRNKGNFPGRFSGRQFSNSRSEMNVSTLELGDSALYLCASSLEGGGSTIYFGEGSWLTVV.

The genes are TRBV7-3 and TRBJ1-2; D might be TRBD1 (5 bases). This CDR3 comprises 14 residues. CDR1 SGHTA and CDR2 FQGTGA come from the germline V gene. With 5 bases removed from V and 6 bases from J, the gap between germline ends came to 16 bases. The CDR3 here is CASSLRAGRDGYTF. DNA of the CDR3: TGTGCCAGCAGCCTACGGGCAGGGAGGGATGGCTACACCTTC.

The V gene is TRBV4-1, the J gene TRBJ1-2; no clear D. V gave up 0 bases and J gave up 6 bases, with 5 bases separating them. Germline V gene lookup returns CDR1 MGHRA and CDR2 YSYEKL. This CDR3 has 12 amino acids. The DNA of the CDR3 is TGCGCCAGCAGCCAAGAAGGCAATGGCTACACCTTC. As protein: CASSQEGNGYTF.

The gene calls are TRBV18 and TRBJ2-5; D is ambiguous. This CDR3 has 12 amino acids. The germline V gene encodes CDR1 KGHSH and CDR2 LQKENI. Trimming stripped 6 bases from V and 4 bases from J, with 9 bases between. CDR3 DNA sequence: TGTGCCAGCTCCCACCCGGGAGAGACCCAGTACTTC. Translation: CASSHPGETQYF.

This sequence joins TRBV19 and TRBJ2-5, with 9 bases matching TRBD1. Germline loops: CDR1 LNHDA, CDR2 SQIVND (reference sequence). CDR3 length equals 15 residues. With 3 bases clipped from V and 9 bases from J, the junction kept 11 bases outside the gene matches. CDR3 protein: CASSMGQGSPGAQYF. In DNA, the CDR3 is TGTGCCAGTAGTATGGGACAGGGAAGCCCCGGGGCCCAGTACTTC.

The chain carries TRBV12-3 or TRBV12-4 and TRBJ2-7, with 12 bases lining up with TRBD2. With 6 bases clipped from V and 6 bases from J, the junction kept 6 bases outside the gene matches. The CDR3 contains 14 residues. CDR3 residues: CASSLAGGHGEQYF. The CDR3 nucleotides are TGTGCCAGCAGCCTAGCGGGAGGGCACGGCGAGCAGTACTTC.

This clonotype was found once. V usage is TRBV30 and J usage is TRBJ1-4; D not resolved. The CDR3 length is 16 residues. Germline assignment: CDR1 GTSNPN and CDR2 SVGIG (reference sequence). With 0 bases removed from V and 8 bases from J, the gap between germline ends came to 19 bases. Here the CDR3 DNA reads TGTGCCTGGAGTGTACTGAACTGGGCCGTGAAGGAAAAACTGTTTTTT. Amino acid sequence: CAWSVLNWAVKEKLFF.

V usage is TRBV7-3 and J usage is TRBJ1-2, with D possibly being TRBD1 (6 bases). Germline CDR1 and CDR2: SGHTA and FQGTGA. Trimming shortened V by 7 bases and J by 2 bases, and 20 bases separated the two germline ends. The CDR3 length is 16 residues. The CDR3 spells CASTISLGQRNYGYTF. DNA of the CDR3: TGTGCCAGCACCATATCCCTCGGACAGAGAAACTATGGCTACACCTTC. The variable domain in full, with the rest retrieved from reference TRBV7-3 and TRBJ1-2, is GAGVSQTPSNKVTEKGKYVELRCDPISGHTALYWYRQSLGQGPEFLIYFQGTGAADDSGLPNDRFFAVRPEGSVSTLKIQRTERGDSAVYLCASTISLGQRNYGYTFGSGTRLTVV.

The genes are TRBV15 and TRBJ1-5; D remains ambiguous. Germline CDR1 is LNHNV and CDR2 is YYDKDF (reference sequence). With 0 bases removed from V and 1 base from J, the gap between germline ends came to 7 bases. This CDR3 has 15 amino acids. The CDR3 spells CATSRDGLSNQPQHF. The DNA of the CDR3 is TGTGCCACCAGCAGAGACGGGCTCAGCAATCAGCCCCAGCATTTT.

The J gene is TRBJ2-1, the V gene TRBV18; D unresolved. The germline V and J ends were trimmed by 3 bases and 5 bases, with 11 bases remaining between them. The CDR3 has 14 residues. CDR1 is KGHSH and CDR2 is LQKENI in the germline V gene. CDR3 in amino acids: CASSPLGPNNEQFF. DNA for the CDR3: TGTGCCAGCTCACCCCTCGGGCCCAACAATGAGCAGTTCTTC.

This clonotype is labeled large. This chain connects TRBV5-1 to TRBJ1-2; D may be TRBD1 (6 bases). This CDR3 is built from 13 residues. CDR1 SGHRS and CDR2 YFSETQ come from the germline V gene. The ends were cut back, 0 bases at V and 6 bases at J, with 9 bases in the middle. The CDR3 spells CASSLGQGNGYTF. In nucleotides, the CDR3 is TGCGCCAGCAGCTTGGGGCAGGGGAATGGCTACACCTTC.

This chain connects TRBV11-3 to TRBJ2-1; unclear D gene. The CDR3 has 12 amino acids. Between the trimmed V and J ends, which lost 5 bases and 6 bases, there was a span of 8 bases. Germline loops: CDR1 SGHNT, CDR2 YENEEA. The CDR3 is CASSPRSNEQFF. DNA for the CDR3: TGTGCCAGCAGCCCGAGAAGCAATGAGCAGTTCTTC.

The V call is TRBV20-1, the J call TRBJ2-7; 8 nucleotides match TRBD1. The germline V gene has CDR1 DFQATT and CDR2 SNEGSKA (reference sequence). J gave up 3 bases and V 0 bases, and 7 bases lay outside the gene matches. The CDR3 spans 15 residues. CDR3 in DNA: TGCAGTGCTAGAGATCCACAGGGGGGAAACTACGAGCAGTACTTC. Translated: CSARDPQGGNYEQYF.

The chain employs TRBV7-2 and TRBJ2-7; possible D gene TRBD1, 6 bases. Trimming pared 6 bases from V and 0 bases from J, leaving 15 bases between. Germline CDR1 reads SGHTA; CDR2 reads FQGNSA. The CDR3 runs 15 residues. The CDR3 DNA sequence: TGTGCCAGCAGTCCCACAGGGATAAGCTCCTACGAGCAGTACTTC. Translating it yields CASSPTGISSYEQYF. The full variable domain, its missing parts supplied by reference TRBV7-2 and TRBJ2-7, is GAGVSQSPSNKVTEKGKDVELRCDPISGHTALYWYRQSLGQGLEFLIYFQGNSAPDKSGLPSDRFSAERTGGSVSTLTIQRTQQEDSAVYLCASSPTGISSYEQYFGPGTRLTVT.

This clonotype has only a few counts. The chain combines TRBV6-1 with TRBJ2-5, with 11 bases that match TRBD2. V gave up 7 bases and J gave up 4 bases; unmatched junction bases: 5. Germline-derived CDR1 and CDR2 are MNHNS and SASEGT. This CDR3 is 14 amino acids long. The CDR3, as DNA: TGTGCCAGCACCTCCGGACTAGCGGGAGAGACCCAGTACTTC. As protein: CASTSGLAGETQYF.

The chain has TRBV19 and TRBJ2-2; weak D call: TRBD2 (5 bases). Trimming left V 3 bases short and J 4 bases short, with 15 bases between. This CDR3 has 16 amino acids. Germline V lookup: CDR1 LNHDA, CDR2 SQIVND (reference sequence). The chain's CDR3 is CASSIRVARRTGELFF. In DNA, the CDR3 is TGTGCCAGTAGTATTCGGGTAGCGCGGCGCACCGGGGAGCTGTTTTTT.

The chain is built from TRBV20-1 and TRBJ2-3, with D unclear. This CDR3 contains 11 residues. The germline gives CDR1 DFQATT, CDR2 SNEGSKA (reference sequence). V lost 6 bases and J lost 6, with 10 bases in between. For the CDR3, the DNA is TGCAGTGCACTTAGGGCGGATACGCAGTATTTT. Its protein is CSALRADTQYF.

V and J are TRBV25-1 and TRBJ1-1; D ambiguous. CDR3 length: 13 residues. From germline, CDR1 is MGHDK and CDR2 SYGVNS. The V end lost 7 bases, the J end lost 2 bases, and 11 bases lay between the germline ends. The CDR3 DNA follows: TGTGCCAGCACCAGAAGTGTTAACACTGAAGCTTTCTTT. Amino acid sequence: CASTRSVNTEAFF.

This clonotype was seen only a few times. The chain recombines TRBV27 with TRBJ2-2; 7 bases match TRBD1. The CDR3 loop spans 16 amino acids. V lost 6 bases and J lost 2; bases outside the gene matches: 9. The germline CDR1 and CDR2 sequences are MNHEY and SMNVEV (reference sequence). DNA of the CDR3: TGTGCCAGCAGCCACCCCGGGACAGTCAACACCGGGGAGCTGTTTTTT. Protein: CASSHPGTVNTGELFF.

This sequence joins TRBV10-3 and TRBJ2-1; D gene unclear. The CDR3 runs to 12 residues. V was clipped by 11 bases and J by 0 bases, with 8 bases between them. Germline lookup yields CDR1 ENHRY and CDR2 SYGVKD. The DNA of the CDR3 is TGTGCCGTGGGCCCCTCCTACAATGAGCAGTTCTTC. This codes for CAVGPSYNEQFF.

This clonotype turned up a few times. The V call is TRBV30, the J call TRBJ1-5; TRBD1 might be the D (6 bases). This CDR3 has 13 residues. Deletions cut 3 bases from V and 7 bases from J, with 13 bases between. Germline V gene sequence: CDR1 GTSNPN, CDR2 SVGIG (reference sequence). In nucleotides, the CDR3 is TGTGCCTGGAGCCAGGAGGGGGTCCAGCCCCAGCATTTT. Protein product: CAWSQEGVQPQHF.

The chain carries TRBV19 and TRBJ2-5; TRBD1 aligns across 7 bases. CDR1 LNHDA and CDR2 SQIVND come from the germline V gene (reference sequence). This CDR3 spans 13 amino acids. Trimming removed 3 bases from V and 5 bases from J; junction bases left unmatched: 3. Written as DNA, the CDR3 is TGTGCCAGTAGTATCGTGACAGGGGAGACCCAGTACTTC. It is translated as CASSIVTGETQYF.

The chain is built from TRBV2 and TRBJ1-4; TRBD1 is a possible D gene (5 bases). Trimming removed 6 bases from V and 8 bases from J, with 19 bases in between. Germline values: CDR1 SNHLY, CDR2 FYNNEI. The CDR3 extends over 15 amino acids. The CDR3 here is CASSAQGLPSEKLFF. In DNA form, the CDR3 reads TGTGCCAGCAGCGCTCAGGGACTTCCAAGCGAAAAACTGTTTTTT.

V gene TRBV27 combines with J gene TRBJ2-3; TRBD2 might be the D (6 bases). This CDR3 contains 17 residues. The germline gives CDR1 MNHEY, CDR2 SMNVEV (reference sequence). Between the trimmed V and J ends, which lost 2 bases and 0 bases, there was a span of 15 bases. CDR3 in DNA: TGTGCCAGCAGTTTAAATAGTGGCGGGATTAGCACAGATACGCAGTATTTT. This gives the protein CASSLNSGGISTDTQYF.

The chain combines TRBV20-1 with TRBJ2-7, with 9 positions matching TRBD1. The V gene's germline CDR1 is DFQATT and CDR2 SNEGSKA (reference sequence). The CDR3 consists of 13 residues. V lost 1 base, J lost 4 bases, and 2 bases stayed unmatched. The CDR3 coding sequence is TGCAGTGCTAGAGGGGACAGGGAGTACGAGCAGTACTTC. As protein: CSARGDREYEQYF.

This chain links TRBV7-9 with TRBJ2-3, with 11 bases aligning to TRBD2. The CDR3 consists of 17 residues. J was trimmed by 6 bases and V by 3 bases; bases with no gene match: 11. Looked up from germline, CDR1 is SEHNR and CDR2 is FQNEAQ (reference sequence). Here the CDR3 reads CASSLWQIAGGPDTQYF. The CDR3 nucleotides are TGTGCCAGCAGCTTGTGGCAGATAGCGGGAGGGCCGGATACGCAGTATTTT.

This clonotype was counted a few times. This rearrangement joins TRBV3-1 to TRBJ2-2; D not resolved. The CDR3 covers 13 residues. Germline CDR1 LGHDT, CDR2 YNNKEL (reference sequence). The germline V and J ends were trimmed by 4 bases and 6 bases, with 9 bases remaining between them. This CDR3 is CASSRTSSGELFF. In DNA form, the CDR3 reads TGTGCCAGCAGCCGGACCTCATCCGGGGAGCTGTTTTTT.